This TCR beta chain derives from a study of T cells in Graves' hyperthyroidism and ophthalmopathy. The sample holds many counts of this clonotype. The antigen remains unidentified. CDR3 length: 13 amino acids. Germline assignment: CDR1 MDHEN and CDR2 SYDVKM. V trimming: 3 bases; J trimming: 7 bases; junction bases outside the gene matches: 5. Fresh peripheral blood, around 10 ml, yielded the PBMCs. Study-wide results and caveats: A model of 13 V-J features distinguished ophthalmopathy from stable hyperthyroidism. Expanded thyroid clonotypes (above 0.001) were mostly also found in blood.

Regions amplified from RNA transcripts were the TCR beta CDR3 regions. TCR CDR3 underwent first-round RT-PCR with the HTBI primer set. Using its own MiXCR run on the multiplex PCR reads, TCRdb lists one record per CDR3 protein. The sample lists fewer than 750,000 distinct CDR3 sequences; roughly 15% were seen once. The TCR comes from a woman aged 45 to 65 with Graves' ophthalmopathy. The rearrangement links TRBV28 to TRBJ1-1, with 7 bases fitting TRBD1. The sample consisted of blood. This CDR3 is CASSLTGLGEAFF. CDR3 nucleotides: TGTGCCAGCAGTTTGACAGGGCTCGGTGAAGCTTTCTTT.